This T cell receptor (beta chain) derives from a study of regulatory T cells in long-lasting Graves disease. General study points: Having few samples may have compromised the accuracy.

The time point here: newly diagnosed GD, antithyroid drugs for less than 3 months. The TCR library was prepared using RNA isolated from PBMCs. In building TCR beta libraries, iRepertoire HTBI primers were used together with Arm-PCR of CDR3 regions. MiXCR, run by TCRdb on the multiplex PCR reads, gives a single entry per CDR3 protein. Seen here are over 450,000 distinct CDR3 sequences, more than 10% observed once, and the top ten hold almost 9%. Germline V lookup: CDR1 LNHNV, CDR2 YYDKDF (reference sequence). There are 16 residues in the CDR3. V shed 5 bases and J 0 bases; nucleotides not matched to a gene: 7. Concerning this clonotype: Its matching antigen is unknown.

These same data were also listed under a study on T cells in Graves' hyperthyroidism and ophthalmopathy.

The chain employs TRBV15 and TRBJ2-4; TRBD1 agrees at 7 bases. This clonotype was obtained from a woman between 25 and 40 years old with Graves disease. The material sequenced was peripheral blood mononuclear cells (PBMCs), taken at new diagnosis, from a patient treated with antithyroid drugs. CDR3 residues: CATSWGQGVAKNIQYF. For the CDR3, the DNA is TGTGCCACCAGCTGGGGGCAGGGGGTAGCCAAAAACATTCAGTACTTC.